The 5 T cell receptor beta chains below were found in one sample sequenced in a study of blood T cell repertoires in COVID-19. Clones were sequenced by immunoSEQ multiplex PCR, and TCRdb holds only the in-frame ones, with some missing. The sample consists of about 180,000 clones, roughly 87% of them appearing once. Sequencing was carried out using peripheral blood. The receptors originated from a man aged 18 to 30 who had recovered from COVID-19.

The CDR3 bases are TGTGCCAGTGCGACTAGCGGGGGGTACAATGAGCAGTTCTTC. Encoded protein: CASATSGGYNEQFF. The genes are TRBV19 and TRBJ2-1; 13 nucleotides match TRBD2. The V gene end was trimmed by 8 bases and the J gene end by 4 bases; junction bases not matched to a gene: 2. The germline gives CDR1 LNHDA, CDR2 SQIVND (reference sequence). The CDR3 runs to 14 residues.

The genes are TRBV30 and TRBJ2-3, with 9 bases identical to TRBD1. The CDR3 contains 15 residues. V lost 4 bases and J lost 6; bases outside the gene matches: 11. Germline V gives CDR1 GTSNPN, CDR2 SVGIG (reference sequence). The CDR3: CAWTKKGQGGDTQYF. DNA of the CDR3: TGTGCCTGGACGAAGAAGGGACAGGGCGGCGATACGCAGTATTTT.

V is TRBV3-1 (or the pseudogene TRBV3-2) and J is TRBJ2-3; D possibly corresponds to TRBD2 (5 bases). The V gene lost 0 bases and the J gene lost 0 bases, with 7 bases spanning the gap. This CDR3 contains 15 residues. Germline V gene sequence: CDR1 LGHDT, CDR2 YNNKEL (reference sequence). CDR3 in DNA: TGTGCCAGCAGCCAAGATGGCGGGAGCACAGATACGCAGTATTTT. This gives the protein CASSQDGGSTDTQYF.

This clone was detected once. V usage is TRBV7-6 and J usage is TRBJ2-5, with 9 bases that match TRBD1. The junction had 3 bases not matched to a gene; V was cut back by 1 base and J by 3 bases. This CDR3 is 15 amino acids long. CDR1 and CDR2 from the germline V gene are SGHVS and FNYEAQ. CDR3 coding DNA: TGTGCCAGCAGCTTAGGGGGACAGGGTAAAGAGACCCAGTACTTC. It specifies CASSLGGQGKETQYF.

V is TRBV4-3 and J is TRBJ1-2, with D unclear. The CDR3 runs 13 residues. Per the germline V gene, CDR1 is LGHNA and CDR2 is YSLEER. V was trimmed by 3 bases and J by 2 bases, leaving 7 bases between them. This CDR3 reads CASSHQQNYGYTF. DNA of the CDR3: TGCGCCAGCAGCCACCAACAGAACTATGGCTACACCTTC.